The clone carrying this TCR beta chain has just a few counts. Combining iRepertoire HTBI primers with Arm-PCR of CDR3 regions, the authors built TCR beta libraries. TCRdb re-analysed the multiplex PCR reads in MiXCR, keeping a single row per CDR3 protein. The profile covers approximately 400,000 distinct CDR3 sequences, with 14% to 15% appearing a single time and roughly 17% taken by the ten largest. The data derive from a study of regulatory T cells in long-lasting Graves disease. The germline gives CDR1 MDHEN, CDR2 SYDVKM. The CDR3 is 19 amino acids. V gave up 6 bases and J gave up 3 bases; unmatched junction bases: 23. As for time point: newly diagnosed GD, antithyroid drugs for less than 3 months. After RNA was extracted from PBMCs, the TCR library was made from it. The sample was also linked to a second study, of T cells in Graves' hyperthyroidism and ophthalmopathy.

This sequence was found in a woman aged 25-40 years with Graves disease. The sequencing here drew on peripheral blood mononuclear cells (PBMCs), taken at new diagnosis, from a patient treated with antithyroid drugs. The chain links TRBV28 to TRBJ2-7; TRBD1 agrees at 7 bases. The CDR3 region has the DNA TGTGCCAGCAGCTTGTTATCCGATCGGCTACAGGGGAGCCTCTACGAGCAGTACTTC. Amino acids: CASSLLSDRLQGSLYEQYF.